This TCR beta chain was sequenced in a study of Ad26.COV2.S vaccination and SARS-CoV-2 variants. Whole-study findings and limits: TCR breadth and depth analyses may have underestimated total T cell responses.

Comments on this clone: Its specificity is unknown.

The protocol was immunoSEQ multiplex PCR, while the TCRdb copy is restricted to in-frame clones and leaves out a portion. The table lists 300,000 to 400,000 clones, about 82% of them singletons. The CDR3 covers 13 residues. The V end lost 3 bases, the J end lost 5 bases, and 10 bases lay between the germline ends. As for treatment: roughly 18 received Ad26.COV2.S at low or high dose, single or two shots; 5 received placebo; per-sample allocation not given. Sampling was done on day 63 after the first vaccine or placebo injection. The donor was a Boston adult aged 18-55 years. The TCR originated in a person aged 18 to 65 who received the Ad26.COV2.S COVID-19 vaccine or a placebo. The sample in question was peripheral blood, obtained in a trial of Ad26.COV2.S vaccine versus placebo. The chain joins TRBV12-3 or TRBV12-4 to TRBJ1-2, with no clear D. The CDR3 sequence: CASSFAGTYGYTF. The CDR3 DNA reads TGTGCCAGCAGTTTTGCAGGAACTTATGGCTACACCTTC.